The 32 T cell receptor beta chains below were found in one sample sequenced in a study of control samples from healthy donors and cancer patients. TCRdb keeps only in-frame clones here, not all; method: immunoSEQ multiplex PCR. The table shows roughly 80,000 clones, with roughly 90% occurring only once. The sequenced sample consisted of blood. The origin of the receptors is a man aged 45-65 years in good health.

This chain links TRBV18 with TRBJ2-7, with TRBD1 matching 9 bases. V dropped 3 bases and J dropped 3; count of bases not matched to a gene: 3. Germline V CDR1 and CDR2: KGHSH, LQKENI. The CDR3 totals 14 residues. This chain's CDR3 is CASSPAGQGYEQYF. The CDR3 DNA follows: TGTGCCAGCTCACCTGCGGGACAGGGCTACGAGCAGTACTTC.

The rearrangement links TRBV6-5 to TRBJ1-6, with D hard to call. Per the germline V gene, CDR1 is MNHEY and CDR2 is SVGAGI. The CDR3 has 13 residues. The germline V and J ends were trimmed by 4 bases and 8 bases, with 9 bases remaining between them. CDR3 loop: CASSSFGDSPLHF. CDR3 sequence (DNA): TGTGCCAGCAGTTCCTTCGGGGATTCACCCCTCCACTTT.

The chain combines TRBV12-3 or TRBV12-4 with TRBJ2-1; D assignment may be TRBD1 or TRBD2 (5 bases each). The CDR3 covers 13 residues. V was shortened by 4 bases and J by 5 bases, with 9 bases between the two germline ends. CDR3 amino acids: CASSWGPNNEQFF. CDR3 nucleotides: TGTGCCAGCAGTTGGGGACCGAACAATGAGCAGTTCTTC.

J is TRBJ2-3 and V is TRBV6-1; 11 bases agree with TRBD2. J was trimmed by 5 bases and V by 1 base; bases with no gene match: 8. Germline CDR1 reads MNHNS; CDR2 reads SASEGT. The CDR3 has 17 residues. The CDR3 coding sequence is TGTGCCAGCAGTGAAGGATTCACTAGCGGGGGTGGAGATACGCAGTATTTT. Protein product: CASSEGFTSGGGDTQYF.

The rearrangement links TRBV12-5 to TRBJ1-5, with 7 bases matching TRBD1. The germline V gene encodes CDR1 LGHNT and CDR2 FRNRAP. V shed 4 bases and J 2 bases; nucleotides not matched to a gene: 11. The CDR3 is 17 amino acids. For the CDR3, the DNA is TGTGCTAGTGGTTCCGGGACAGTCTATAGCGGCAATCAGCCCCAGCATTTT. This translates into CASGSGTVYSGNQPQHF.

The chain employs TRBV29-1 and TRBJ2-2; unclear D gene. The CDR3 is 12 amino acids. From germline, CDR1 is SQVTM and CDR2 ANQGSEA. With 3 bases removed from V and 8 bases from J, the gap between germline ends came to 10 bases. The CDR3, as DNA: TGCAGCGTTGAGACAAGAGCTGGGGAGCTGTTTTTT. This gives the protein CSVETRAGELFF.

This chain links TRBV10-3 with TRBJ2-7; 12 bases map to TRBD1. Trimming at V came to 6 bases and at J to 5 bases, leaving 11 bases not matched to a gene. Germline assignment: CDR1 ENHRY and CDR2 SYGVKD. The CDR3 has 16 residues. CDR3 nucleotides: TGTGCCATCAGGGCCGGCACCGGGACAGGGGGCCACGAGCAGTACTTC. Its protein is CAIRAGTGTGGHEQYF.

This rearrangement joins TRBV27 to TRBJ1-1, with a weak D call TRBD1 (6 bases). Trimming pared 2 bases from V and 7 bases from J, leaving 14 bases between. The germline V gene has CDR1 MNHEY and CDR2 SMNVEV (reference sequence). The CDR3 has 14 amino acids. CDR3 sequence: CASSLRTVPHEAFF. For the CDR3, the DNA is TGTGCCAGCAGTTTACGGACAGTGCCCCATGAAGCTTTCTTT.

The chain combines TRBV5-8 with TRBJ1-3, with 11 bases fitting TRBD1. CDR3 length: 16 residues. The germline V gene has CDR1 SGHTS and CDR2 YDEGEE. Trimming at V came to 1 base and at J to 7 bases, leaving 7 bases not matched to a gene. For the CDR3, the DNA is TGTGCCAGCAGCTTGCTCCTCCGGGACAGGGGGAACACCATATATTTT. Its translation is CASSLLLRDRGNTIYF.

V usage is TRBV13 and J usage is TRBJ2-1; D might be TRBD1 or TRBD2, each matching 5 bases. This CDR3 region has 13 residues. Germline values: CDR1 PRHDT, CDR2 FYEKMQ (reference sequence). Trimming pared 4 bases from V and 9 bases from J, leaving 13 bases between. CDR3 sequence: CASSSFQRGEQFF. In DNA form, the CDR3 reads TGTGCCAGCAGCTCATTCCAGAGGGGTGAGCAGTTCTTC.

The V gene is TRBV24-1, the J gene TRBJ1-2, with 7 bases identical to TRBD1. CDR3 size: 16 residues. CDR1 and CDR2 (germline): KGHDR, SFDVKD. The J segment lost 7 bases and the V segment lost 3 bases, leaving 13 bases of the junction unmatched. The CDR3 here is CATSDPDRATPRGYTF. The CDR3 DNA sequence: TGTGCCACCAGTGATCCCGACAGGGCCACACCCCGTGGCTACACCTTC.

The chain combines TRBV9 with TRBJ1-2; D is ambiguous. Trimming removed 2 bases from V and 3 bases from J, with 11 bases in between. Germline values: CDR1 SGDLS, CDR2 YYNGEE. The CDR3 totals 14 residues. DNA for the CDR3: TGTGCCAGCAGCGTGGGAGGGAAGGACTATGGCTACACCTTC. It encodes CASSVGGKDYGYTF.

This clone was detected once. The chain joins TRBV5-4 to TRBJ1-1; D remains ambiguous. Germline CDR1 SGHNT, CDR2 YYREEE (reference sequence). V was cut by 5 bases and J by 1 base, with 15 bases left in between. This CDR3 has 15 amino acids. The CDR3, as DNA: TGTGCCAGCAGGACCACTGAGCTGGCGAACACTGAAGCTTTCTTT. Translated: CASRTTELANTEAFF.

CDR3 loop: CASSLSGAIYNEQFF. The CDR3 coding sequence is TGTGCCAGCAGCTTATCAGGGGCCATCTACAATGAGCAGTTCTTC. This chain links TRBV7-2 with TRBJ2-1, with D tentatively TRBD1 (6 bases). Between the trimmed V and J ends, which lost 2 bases and 3 bases, there was a span of 11 bases. Germline V gene sequence: CDR1 SGHTA, CDR2 FQGNSA. CDR3 length: 15 residues.

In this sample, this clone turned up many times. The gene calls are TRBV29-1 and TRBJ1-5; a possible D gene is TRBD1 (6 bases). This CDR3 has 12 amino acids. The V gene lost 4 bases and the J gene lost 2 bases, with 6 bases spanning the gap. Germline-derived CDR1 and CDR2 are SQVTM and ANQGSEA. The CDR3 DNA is TGCAGCGTTGCAGGGGGCAATCAGCCCCAGCATTTT. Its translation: CSVAGGNQPQHF.

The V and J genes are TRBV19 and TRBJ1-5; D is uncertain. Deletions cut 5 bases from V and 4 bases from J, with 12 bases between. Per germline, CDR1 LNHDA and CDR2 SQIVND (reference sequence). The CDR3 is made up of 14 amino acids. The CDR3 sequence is CASSSTLRNQPQHF. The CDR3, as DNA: TGTGCCAGTAGTTCTACCCTACGGAATCAGCCCCAGCATTTT.

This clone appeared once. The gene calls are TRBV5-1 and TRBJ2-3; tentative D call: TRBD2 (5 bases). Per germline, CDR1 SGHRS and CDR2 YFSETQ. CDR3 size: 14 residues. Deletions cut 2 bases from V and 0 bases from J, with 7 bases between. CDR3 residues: CASSLPGSTDTQYF. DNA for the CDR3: TGCGCCAGCAGCTTACCGGGAAGCACAGATACGCAGTATTTT.

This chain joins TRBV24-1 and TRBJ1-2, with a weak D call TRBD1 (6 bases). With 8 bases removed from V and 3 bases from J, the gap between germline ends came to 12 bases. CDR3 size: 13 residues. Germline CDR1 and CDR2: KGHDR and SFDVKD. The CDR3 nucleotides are TGTGCCACCACAGGGGATGGGTACTATGGCTACACCTTC. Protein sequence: CATTGDGYYGYTF.

CDR3 loop: CASNRAEMNTEAFF. Here the CDR3 DNA reads TGCGCCAGCAACAGGGCGGAGATGAACACTGAAGCTTTCTTT. This chain uses TRBV5-1 with TRBJ1-1; D perhaps matches TRBD1 (6 bases). The CDR3 is 14 residues long. Germline CDR1 reads SGHRS; CDR2 reads YFSETQ. Trimming took 6 bases from V and 0 from J, leaving 12 bases between them. The whole variable domain, filled in from reference TRBV5-1 and TRBJ1-1, reads KAGVTQTPRYLIKTRGQQVTLSCSPISGHRSVSWYQQTPGQGLQFLFEYFSETQRNKGNFPGRFSGRQFSNSRSEMNVSTLELGDSALYLCASNRAEMNTEAFFGQGTRLTVV.

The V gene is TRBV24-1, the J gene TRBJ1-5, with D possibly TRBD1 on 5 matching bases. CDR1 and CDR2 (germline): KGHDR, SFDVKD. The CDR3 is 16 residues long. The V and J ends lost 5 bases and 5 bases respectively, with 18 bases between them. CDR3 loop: CATSVGGGGIYQPQHF. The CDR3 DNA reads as TGTGCCACCAGTGTGGGCGGGGGGGGGATTTATCAGCCCCAGCATTTT.

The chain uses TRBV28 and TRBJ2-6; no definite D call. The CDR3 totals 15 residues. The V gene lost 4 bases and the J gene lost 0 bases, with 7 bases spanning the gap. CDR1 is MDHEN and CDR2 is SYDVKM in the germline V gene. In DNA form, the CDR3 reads TGTGCCAGCAGTTCCCAGCCCTCTGGGGCCAACGTCCTGACTTTC. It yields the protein CASSSQPSGANVLTF. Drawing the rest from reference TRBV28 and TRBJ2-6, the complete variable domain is DVKVTQSSRYLVKRTGEKVFLECVQDMDHENMFWYRQDPGLGLRLIYFSYDVKMKEKGDIPEGYSVSREKKERFSLILESASTNQTSMYLCASSSQPSGANVLTFGAGSRLTVL.

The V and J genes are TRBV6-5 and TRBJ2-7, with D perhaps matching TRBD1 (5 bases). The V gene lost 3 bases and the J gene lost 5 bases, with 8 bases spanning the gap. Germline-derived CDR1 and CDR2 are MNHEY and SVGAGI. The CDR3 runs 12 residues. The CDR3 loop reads CASSYRGNEQYF. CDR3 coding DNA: TGTGCCAGCAGTTATAGGGGCAACGAGCAGTACTTC.

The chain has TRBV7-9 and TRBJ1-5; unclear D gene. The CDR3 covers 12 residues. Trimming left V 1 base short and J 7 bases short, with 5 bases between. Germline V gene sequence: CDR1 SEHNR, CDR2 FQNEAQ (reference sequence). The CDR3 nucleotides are TGTGCCAGCAGCTTAGAAGGCCAGCCCCAGCATTTT. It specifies CASSLEGQPQHF.

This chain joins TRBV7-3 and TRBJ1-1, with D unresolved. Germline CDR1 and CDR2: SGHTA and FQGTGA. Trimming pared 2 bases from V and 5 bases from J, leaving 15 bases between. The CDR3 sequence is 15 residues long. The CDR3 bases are TGTGCCAGCAGCTTAGGTAGTCGGGCAGGAACTGAAGCTTTCTTT. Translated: CASSLGSRAGTEAFF.

CDR3 sequence reads: CASSRNEYKGNTIYF. As DNA, the CDR3 is TGTGCCAGCAGCCGTAACGAGTACAAAGGAAACACCATATATTTT. The chain couples TRBV3-1 (or the pseudogene TRBV3-2) to TRBJ1-3; D not certain. The CDR3 consists of 15 residues. The V end was cut by 4 bases, the J end by 4 bases, with 14 bases between. The germline V gene encodes CDR1 LGHDT and CDR2 YNNKEL (reference sequence).

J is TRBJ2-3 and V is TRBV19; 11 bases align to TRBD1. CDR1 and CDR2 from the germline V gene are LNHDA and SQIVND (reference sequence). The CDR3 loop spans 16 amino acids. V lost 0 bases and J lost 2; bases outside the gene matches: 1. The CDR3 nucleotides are TGTGCCAGTAGTATAGAGGGACAGGGGGTCACAGATACGCAGTATTTT. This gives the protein CASSIEGQGVTDTQYF.

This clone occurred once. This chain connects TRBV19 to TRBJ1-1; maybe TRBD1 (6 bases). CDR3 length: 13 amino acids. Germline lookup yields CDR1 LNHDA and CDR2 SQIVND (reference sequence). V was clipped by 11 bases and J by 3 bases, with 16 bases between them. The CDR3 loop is CAAAGRGYTEAFF. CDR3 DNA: TGTGCCGCCGCGGGCAGGGGCTACACTGAAGCTTTCTTT.

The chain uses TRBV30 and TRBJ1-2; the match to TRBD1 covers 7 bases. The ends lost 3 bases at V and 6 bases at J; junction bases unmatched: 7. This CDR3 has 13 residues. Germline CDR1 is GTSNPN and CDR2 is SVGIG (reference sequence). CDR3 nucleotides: TGTGCCTGGAGGAGACAGGGTGGTGATGGCTACACCTTC. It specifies CAWRRQGGDGYTF.

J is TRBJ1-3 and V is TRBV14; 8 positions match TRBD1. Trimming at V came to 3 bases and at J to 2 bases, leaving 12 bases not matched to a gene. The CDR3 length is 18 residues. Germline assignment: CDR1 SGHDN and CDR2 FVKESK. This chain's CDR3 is CASSHPRTGRETGNTIYF. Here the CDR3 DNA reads TGTGCCAGCAGCCACCCCAGGACAGGGCGAGAGACTGGAAACACCATATATTTT.

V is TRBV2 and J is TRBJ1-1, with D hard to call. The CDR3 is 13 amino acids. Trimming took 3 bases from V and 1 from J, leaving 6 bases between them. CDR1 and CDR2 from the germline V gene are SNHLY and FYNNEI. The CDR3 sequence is CASSERENTEAFF. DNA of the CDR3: TGTGCCAGCAGTGAGAGGGAGAACACTGAAGCTTTCTTT.

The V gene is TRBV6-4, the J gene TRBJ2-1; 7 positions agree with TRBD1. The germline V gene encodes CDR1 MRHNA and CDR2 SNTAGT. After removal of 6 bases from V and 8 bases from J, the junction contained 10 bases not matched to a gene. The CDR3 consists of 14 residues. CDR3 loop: CASSRDSPKDEQFF. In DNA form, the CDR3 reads TGTGCCAGCAGCAGGGACAGCCCAAAGGATGAGCAGTTCTTC.

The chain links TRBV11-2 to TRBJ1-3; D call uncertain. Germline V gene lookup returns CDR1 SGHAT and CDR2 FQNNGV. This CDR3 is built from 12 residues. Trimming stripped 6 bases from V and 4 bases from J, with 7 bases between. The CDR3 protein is CASSSEGNTIYF. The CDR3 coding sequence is TGTGCCAGCAGTTCCGAAGGAAACACCATATATTTT.